The next 15 T cell receptor beta chains were all read from a single sample in a study of blood T cell repertoires in COVID-19. Assay used: immunoSEQ multiplex PCR; TCRdb lists only in-frame clones, some missing. The repertoire holds some 270,000 clones, 70% to 90% seen once, with less than 8.5% in the top ten. Sequencing was done on a sample of PBMCs or T cells enriched from blood (not recorded which). The receptors come from a woman aged 45-59 years who had been exposed to COVID-19.

The rearrangement links TRBV19 to TRBJ1-5; 9 bases map to TRBD1. CDR1 is LNHDA, CDR2 SQIVND, per germline (reference sequence). CDR3 length equals 16 residues. V dropped 3 bases and J dropped 7; count of bases not matched to a gene: 10. The CDR3 here is CASSMARGTGLQPQHF. CDR3 in DNA: TGTGCCAGTAGTATGGCACGGGGGACAGGGCTACAGCCCCAGCATTTT.

CDR3 bases: TGTGCCAGTAGTCCGTCGGGGGGAAGGGACACTGAAGCTTTCTTT. Its translation: CASSPSGGRDTEAFF. The chain recombines TRBV19 with TRBJ1-1; D is possibly TRBD1 (5 bases). Trimming stripped 5 bases from V and 3 bases from J, with 16 bases between. The CDR3 extends over 15 amino acids. Per germline, CDR1 LNHDA and CDR2 SQIVND (reference sequence).

V and J are TRBV2 and TRBJ1-1; D gene unclear. CDR1 is SNHLY and CDR2 is FYNNEI in the germline V gene. Trimming removed 5 bases from V and 6 bases from J, with 13 bases in between. The CDR3 has 13 residues. DNA of the CDR3: TGTGCCAGCAGTACCAGCGGGAAGGCTGAAGCTTTCTTT. Translation gives CASSTSGKAEAFF.

V gene TRBV18 combines with J gene TRBJ1-1; 9 bases agree with TRBD1. The CDR3 sequence is 12 residues long. The ends lost 3 bases at V and 11 bases at J; junction bases unmatched: 4. Germline V CDR1 and CDR2: KGHSH, LQKENI. The DNA for the CDR3 is TGTGCCAGCTCACCCCTGGACAGGGGCGCTTTCTTT. This encodes CASSPLDRGAFF. Using reference TRBV18 and TRBJ1-1 for the parts outside the CDR3, the full variable domain is NAGVMQNPRHLVRRRGQEARLRCSPMKGHSHVYWYRQLPEEGLKFMVYLQKENIIDESGMPKERFSAEFPKEGPSILRIQQVVRGDSAAYFCASSPLDRGAFFGQGTRLTVV.

This chain connects TRBV2 to TRBJ2-5; TRBD1 is a possible D gene (5 bases). V was clipped by 7 bases and J by 7 bases, with 19 bases between them. Germline V gene data show CDR1 as SNHLY and CDR2 as FYNNEI. This CDR3 is built from 14 residues. CDR3 in amino acids: CASTTGPTTGTQYF. The CDR3 bases are TGTGCCAGCACCACAGGACCTACGACCGGGACCCAGTACTTC.

The V and J genes are TRBV19 and TRBJ1-4; maybe TRBD1 (6 bases). Germline CDR1 reads LNHDA; CDR2 reads SQIVND (reference sequence). This CDR3 contains 15 residues. V was pared by 3 bases and J by 10 bases, with 18 bases between. The chain's CDR3 is CASSMVTGTVGKLFF. The CDR3 region has the DNA TGTGCCAGTAGTATGGTCACAGGGACGGTCGGAAAACTGTTTTTT. Full variable domain (outside the CDR3, taken from reference TRBV19 and TRBJ1-4): DGGITQSPKYLFRKEGQNVTLSCEQNLNHDAMYWYRQDPGQGLRLIYYSQIVNDFQKGDIAEGYSVSREKKESFPLTVTSAQKNPTAFYLCASSMVTGTVGKLFFGSGTQLSVL.

This clone was picked up one time. The chain carries TRBV9 and TRBJ2-7; 8 positions agree with TRBD1. The junction had 13 bases not matched to a gene; V was cut back by 4 bases and J by 4 bases. Germline CDR1 reads SGDLS; CDR2 reads YYNGEE. This CDR3 has 16 amino acids. The CDR3 loop is CASSPRAGTGSYEQYF. CDR3 DNA sequence: TGTGCCAGCAGCCCCAGGGCCGGGACAGGTTCTTACGAGCAGTACTTC.

This clone was seen a single time. J is TRBJ2-7 and V is TRBV7-2, with TRBD2 identical over 10 bases. J was trimmed by 2 bases and V by 3 bases; bases with no gene match: 4. Germline assignment: CDR1 SGHTA and CDR2 FQGNSA. The CDR3 has 15 amino acids. The CDR3, as DNA: TGTGCCAGCAGCTTTAGCGGGGGGTCCACCTACGAGCAGTACTTC. Protein product: CASSFSGGSTYEQYF.

The chain recombines TRBV4-3 with TRBJ1-2, with D possibly matching TRBD1 (5 bases). The CDR3 length is 15 residues. Germline loops: CDR1 LGHNA, CDR2 YSLEER. V was pared by 0 bases and J by 3 bases, with 11 bases between. CDR3 bases: TGCGCCAGCAGCCAAGAGAGGCAGGGTCACTATGGCTACACCTTC. The encoded protein is CASSQERQGHYGYTF.

The chain combines TRBV5-8 with TRBJ2-7; 7 bases are shared with TRBD1. The CDR3 has 13 amino acids. Germline V gene lookup returns CDR1 SGHTS and CDR2 YDEGEE. V lost 4 bases to trimming and J lost 4 bases; unmatched junction nucleotides: 5. CDR3 coding DNA: TGTGCCAGCAGCCCAACACAGGGGTACGAGCAGTACTTC. Its translation: CASSPTQGYEQYF.

The chain employs TRBV6-2 or TRBV6-3 and TRBJ2-7; D is perhaps TRBD1 (6 bases). Per germline, CDR1 MNHEY and CDR2 SVGEGT. V lost 2 bases to trimming and J lost 2 bases, with 13 bases between them. This CDR3 has 15 amino acids. CDR3 coding DNA: TGTGCCAGCAGTTACGGAGGACAGCTTACCTACGAGCAGTACTTC. This encodes CASSYGGQLTYEQYF.

This clone was detected only once. J is TRBJ1-1 and V is TRBV5-1; unclear D gene. V dropped 5 bases and J dropped 5 bases, with 13 bases sitting between them. CDR1 is SGHRS, CDR2 YFSETQ, per germline. The length of the CDR3 is 13 residues. The CDR3 DNA is TGCGCCAGCAGGTCAGGAACGTTGACTGAAGCTTTCTTT. This codes for CASRSGTLTEAFF.

The chain combines TRBV5-1 with TRBJ1-1; D ambiguous. The CDR3 is 15 residues long. Trimming left V 4 bases short and J 5 bases short, with 18 bases between. Looked up from germline, CDR1 is SGHRS and CDR2 is YFSETQ. CDR3 in amino acids: CASSLEPGWRTEAFF. In DNA form, the CDR3 reads TGCGCCAGCAGCCTGGAACCGGGGTGGAGGACTGAAGCTTTCTTT. Full variable domain (missing parts from reference TRBV5-1 and TRBJ1-1): KAGVTQTPRYLIKTRGQQVTLSCSPISGHRSVSWYQQTPGQGLQFLFEYFSETQRNKGNFPGRFSGRQFSNSRSEMNVSTLELGDSALYLCASSLEPGWRTEAFFGQGTRLTVV.

This chain joins TRBV5-1 and TRBJ2-7; 11 bases agree with TRBD1. V lost 4 bases and J lost 5; bases outside the gene matches: 8. This CDR3 contains 15 residues. Germline V lookup: CDR1 SGHRS, CDR2 YFSETQ. The CDR3 sequence: CASSGGQGAVHEQYF. For the CDR3, the DNA is TGCGCCAGCAGCGGCGGACAGGGGGCGGTCCACGAGCAGTACTTC. The whole variable domain, remainder taken from reference TRBV5-1 and TRBJ2-7, is KAGVTQTPRYLIKTRGQQVTLSCSPISGHRSVSWYQQTPGQGLQFLFEYFSETQRNKGNFPGRFSGRQFSNSRSEMNVSTLELGDSALYLCASSGGQGAVHEQYFGPGTRLTVT.

The chain uses TRBV7-2 and TRBJ2-2; the D gene is possibly TRBD2 (6 bases). Germline V gene data show CDR1 as SGHTA and CDR2 as FQGNSA. The CDR3 is 15 amino acids. Deletions cut 5 bases from V and 5 bases from J, with 15 bases between. This chain's CDR3 is CASSPLAGRTGELFF. CDR3 nucleotides: TGTGCCAGCAGCCCCCTAGCAGGGAGGACCGGGGAGCTGTTTTTT.